The clone carrying this T cell receptor (beta chain) was observed a single time. Trimming stripped 2 bases from V and 6 bases from J, with 8 bases between. In germline, CDR1 is SGHRS, CDR2 YFSETQ. The CDR3 contains 13 residues. The sample comes from a study of blood T cell repertoires in COVID-19. Study in general: Specimens from acute and convalescent COVID-19 originated in the United States, Italy and Spain. T cells, B-cell-depleted T cells, or PBMCs provided the cDNA or gDNA that served as material.

How the authors handled the data: Quantification of nucleated cells was approximated via reference gene primer amplification. TCRdb's table, derived via immunoSEQ multiplex PCR, lists solely in-frame clones and lacks some. V, J and clone size derive from that table, while D and trimming were established from the DNA sequence. This table holds around 290,000 clones, roughly nine tenths found once. In Seattle, patients joined the study during active infection and were tracked longitudinally. The specimen was peripheral blood. The V gene is TRBV5-1, the J gene TRBJ1-4; tentatively, D is TRBD1 (5 bases). This clonotype was sampled from a woman aged 25 to 39 with COVID-19, enrolled during active disease. The CDR3 bases are TGCGCCAGCAGCTTCCAAGGGGATGAAAAACTGTTTTTT. It translates to CASSFQGDEKLFF.